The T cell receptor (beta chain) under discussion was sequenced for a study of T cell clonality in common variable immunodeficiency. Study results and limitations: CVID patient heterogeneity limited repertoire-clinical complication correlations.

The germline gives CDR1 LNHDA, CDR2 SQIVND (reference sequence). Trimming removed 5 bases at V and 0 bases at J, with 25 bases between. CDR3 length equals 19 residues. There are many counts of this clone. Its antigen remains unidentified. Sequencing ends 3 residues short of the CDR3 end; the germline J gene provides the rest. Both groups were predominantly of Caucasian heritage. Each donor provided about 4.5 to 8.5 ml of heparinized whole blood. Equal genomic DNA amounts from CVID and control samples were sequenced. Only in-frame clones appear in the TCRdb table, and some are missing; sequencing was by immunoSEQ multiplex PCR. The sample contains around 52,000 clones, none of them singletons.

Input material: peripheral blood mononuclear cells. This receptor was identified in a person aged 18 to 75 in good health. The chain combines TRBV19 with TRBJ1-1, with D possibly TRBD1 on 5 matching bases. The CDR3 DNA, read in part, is TGTGCCAGTAGTCCCCTAAATCAGGGAGGCCCGGGCATGAACACTGAA. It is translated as CASSPLNQGGPGMNTE. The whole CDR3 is CASSPLNQGGPGMNTEAFF.